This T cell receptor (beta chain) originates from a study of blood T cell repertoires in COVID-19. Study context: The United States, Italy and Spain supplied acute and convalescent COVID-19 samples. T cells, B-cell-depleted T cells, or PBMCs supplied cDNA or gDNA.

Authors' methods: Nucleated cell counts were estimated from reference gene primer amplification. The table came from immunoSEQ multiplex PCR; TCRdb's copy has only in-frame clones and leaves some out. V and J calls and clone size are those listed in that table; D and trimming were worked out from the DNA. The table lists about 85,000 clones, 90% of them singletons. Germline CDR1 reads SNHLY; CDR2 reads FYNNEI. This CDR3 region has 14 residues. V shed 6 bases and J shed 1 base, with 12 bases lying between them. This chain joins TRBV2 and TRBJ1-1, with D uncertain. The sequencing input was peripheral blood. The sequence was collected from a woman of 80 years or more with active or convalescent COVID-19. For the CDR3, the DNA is TGTGCCAGCAGAAAAGAGAGGGAGAACACTGAAGCTTTCTTT. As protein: CASRKERENTEAFF. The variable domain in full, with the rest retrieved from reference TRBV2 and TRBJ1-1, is EPEVTQTPSHQVTQMGQEVILRCVPISNHLYFYWYRQILGQKVEFLVSFYNNEISEKSEIFDDQFSVERPDGSNFTLKIRSTKLEDSAMYFCASRKERENTEAFFGQGTRLTVV.